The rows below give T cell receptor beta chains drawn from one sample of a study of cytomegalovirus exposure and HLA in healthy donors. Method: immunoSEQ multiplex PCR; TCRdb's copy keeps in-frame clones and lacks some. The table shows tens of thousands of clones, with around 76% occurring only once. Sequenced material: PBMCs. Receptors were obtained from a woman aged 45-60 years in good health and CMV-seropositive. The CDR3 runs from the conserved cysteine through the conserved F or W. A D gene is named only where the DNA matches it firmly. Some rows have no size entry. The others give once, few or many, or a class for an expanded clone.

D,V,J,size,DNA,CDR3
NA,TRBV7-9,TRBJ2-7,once,TGTGCCAGCAGCTCGGGGACAAGAGTCTACGAGCAGTACTTC,CASSSGTRVYEQYF
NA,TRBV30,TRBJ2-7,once,TGTGCCACCTCAGGACTACTCTACGAGCAGTACTTC,CATSGLLYEQYF
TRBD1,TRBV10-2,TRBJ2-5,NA,TGCGCCAGCGGACAACTAGGGGGCAGGGCCCAGTACTTC,CASGQLGGRAQYF
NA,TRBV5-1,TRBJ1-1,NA,TGCGCCAGCAGCCCACATTCGGGCACTGAAGCTTTCTTT,CASSPHSGTEAFF
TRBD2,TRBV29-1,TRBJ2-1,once,TGCAGCGTTTCTAGCGGAACATACAATGAGCAGTTCTTC,CSVSSGTYNEQFF
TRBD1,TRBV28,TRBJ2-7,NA,TGTGCCAGCAGTATTCCCGGGACAGGGGGCTACGAGCAGTACTTC,CASSIPGTGGYEQYF
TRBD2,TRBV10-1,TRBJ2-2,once,TGCGCCAGCAGTCCTAATAGCGGGAGGGCCATTGCCGGGGAGCTGTTTTTT,CASSPNSGRAIAGELFF
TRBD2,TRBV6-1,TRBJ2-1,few,TGTGCCAGCAGTGAAGCTAGCGGGAGTTTTGGGCAGTTCTTC,CASSEASGSFGQFF
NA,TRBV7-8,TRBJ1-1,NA,TGTGCCAGCAGCTTAGGCCAGGGTATTTCTGAAGCTTTCTTT,CASSLGQGISEAFF
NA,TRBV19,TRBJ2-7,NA,TGTGCCAGTAGTATTAGAGGGAACTACGAGCAGTACTTC,CASSIRGNYEQYF
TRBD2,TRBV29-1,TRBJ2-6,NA,TGCAGCGTCTTGTGGGGAGGGCCGTCTGGGGCCAACGTCCTGACTTTC,CSVLWGGPSGANVLTF
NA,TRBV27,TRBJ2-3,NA,TGTGCCAGCAGTTTACTGGAAACCCCAGGAACGCAGTATTTT,CASSLLETPGTQYF
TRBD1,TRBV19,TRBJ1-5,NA,TGTGCCAGTAGTCCCACAGGGGTAAATCAGCCCCAGCATTTT,CASSPTGVNQPQHF
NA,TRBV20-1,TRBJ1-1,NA,TGCAGTGCTGGGAGGGATCTAGCTTTCTTT,CSAGRDLAFF
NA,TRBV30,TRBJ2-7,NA,TGTGCCTGTACCTCCAGGGCCTACGAGCAGTACTTC,CACTSRAYEQYF
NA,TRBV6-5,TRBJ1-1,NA,TGTGCCAGCAGTCCAACGGATCCGGGGAACACTGAAGCTTTCTTT,CASSPTDPGNTEAFF
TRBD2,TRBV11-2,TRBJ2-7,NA,TGTGCCAGCAGCGTGGGACTAGCCAACTACGAGCAGTACTTC,CASSVGLANYEQYF
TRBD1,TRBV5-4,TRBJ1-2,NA,TGTGCCAGCAGCCAAAGACAGGGGGAAAACTATGGCTACACCTTC,CASSQRQGENYGYTF
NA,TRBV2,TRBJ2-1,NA,TGTGCCAGCCAGCGGGTAGTTGAGCAGTTCTTC,CASQRVVEQFF
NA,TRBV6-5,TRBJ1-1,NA,TGTGCCAGCAGTACGACGGGGGGGAGCACTGAAGCTTTCTTT,CASSTTGGSTEAFF
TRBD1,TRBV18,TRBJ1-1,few,TGTGCCAGCTCACCCGGACAGGGCACTGAAGCTTTCTTT,CASSPGQGTEAFF
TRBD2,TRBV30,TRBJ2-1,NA,TGTGCCTGGACCTACAAATGGGGACTAGCGGGTCCGAGCTCCTACAATGAGCAGTTCTTC,CAWTYKWGLAGPSSYNEQFF
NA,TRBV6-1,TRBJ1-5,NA,TGTGCCAGCAAAACGGGGTCGAAGCCCCAGCATTTT,CASKTGSKPQHF
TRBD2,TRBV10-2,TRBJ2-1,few,TGCGCCAGCAGTGCAAGCGGGGGCGCTATTAATGAGCAGTTCTTC,CASSASGGAINEQFF
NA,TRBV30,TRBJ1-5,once,TGTGCCTATCGGTCCGGTCCCAGCAATCAGCCCCAGCATTTT,CAYRSGPSNQPQHF
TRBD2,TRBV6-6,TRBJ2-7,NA,TGTGCCAGCAGACCACCGGGACTAGCTCCCTACGAGCAGTACTTC,CASRPPGLAPYEQYF
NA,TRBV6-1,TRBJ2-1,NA,TGTGCCAGCAGTGACAGCGGAACCTACAATGAGCAGTTCTTC,CASSDSGTYNEQFF
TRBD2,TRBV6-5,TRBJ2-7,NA,TGTGCCAGCAGTTACGCGGGAGGGAGGAACGAGCAGTACTTC,CASSYAGGRNEQYF
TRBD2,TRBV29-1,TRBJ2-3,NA,TGCAGCGTTGGCGGACTAGCGGGAGAAGCTACAGATACGCAGTATTTT,CSVGGLAGEATDTQYF
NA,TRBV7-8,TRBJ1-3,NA,TGTGCCAGCAGACGAAGCTCCTCTGGAAACACCATATATTTT,CASRRSSSGNTIYF
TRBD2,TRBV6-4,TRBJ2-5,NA,TGTGCCAGCAGTAATAGCGGGGCGAGACACGAGACCCAGTACTTC,CASSNSGARHETQYF
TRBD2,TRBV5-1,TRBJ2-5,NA,TGCGCCAGCACCCTTACGACTAGCGGAGAGACCCAGTACTTC,CASTLTTSGETQYF
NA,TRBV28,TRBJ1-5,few,TGTGCCAGCGGGGGTTTTGTTCGGGGGGCCGGTCAGCCCCAGCATTTT,CASGGFVRGAGQPQHF
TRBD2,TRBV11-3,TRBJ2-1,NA,TGTGCCAGCAGCTCCAACGGGGGGGGATTGGATGAGCAGTTCTTC,CASSSNGGGLDEQFF
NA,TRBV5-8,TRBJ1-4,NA,TGTGCCAGCAGCTTGGAGGGAGTCCGTGAAAAACTGTTTTTT,CASSLEGVREKLFF
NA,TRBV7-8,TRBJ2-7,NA,TGTGCCAGCAGCTTAACTAGAACCTACGAGCAGTACTTC,CASSLTRTYEQYF
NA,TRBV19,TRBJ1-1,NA,TGTGCCAGTAGTATCCCCCCGGCGGGGAGGACTGAAGCTTTCTTT,CASSIPPAGRTEAFF